The clone carrying this T cell receptor (beta chain) was seen a few times. Its antigen is undetermined. CDR1 and CDR2 from the germline V gene are SGDLS and YYNGEE. The CDR3 runs 13 residues. With 4 bases removed from V and 2 bases from J, the gap between germline ends came to 9 bases. The data belong to a study of T cells in Graves' hyperthyroidism and ophthalmopathy. Findings and caveats of the study: For ophthalmopathy, model prediction preceded onset by a median about 6 months. Blood shared most expanded thyroid clonotypes above 0.001.

Amplified regions were TCR beta CDR3 sequences from RNA transcripts. Researchers ran a first-round RT-PCR on the TCR CDR3 using the HTBI primer set. TCRdb re-called the multiplex PCR reads with MiXCR, one entry per CDR3 protein. Here the sample spans about 840,000 distinct CDR3 sequences, approximately 40% being singletons. The chain joins TRBV9 to TRBJ1-2; D is undetermined. The receptor was isolated from a man between 18 and 29 years old with Graves' hyperthyroidism. The source material was blood. CDR3 coding DNA: TGTGCCAGCAGCTCGGCAGAAAACTATGGCTACACCTTC. This codes for CASSSAENYGYTF.